Included here is one T cell receptor (beta chain) sequence, with context. TCRdb re-called the 5' RACE reads and gives one entry per CDR3 protein, without DNA. Its table records approximately 400,000 distinct CDR3 sequences. The CDR3 extends over 14 amino acids. Germline assignment: CDR1 SGHTA and CDR2 FQGTGA. This sample is part of a study of monozygotic twins with inflammatory bowel disease. Material for sequencing was blood. This rearrangement joins TRBV7-3 to TRBJ2-5; TCRdb returns TRBD1, unconfirmable since there is no DNA. This TCR derives from a human donor with ulcerative colitis or Crohn's disease, or a healthy co-twin of an affected twin (not recorded which). The CDR3 spells CASSLTGGQETQYF. The full variable domain, rest sourced from reference TRBV7-3 and TRBJ2-5, is GAGVSQTPSNKVTEKGKYVELRCDPISGHTALYWYRQSLGQGPEFLIYFQGTGAADDSGLPNDRFFAVRPEGSVSTLKIQRTERGDSAVYLCASSLTGGQETQYFGPGTRLLVL.